The 21 T cell receptor beta chains below were found in one sample sequenced in a study of cytomegalovirus exposure and HLA in healthy donors. It was with 60 Vbeta and 13 Jbeta primers that the PCR ran. Libraries were prepared by immunoSEQ multiplex PCR; TCRdb keeps only in-frame clonotypes and omits some of them. The profile shows some 120,000 clones, 8% to 10% of them singletons. The sequenced material came from PBMCs. Receptors originate from a man aged 25-45 years in good health and CMV-seronegative.

This clone was seen only a few times. V usage is TRBV2 and J usage is TRBJ1-5; D is ambiguous. Germline CDR1 reads SNHLY; CDR2 reads FYNNEI. Between the trimmed V and J ends, which lost 1 base and 3 bases, there was a span of 10 bases. The CDR3 is 15 amino acids. CDR3 residues: CASSEESGTNQPQHF. For the CDR3, the DNA is TGTGCCAGCAGTGAAGAGTCAGGTACCAATCAGCCCCAGCATTTT.

This clone has just a few counts. The chain recombines TRBV6-1 with TRBJ1-5; D uncertain. Per the germline V gene, CDR1 is MNHNS and CDR2 is SASEGT. Between the trimmed V and J ends, which lost 7 bases and 6 bases, there was a span of 19 bases. This CDR3 comprises 15 residues. The CDR3 sequence: CASTEGRIEGQPQHF. Here the CDR3 DNA reads TGTGCCAGCACGGAGGGAAGGATTGAAGGTCAGCCCCAGCATTTT.

This clone has just a few counts. The J gene is TRBJ2-1, the V gene TRBV13; 11 bases are a match to TRBD2. CDR3 size: 14 residues. Looked up from germline, CDR1 is PRHDT and CDR2 is FYEKMQ (reference sequence). V was clipped by 7 bases and J by 9 bases; unmatched bases: 8. The CDR3 DNA is TGTGCCAGCAAAGTAGCGGGAGGGCCAATTGAGCAGTTCTTC. Translating gives CASKVAGGPIEQFF.

The chain joins TRBV29-1 to TRBJ1-1; D possibly corresponds to TRBD1 (5 bases). Trimming stripped 2 bases from V and 1 base from J, with 14 bases between. The CDR3 extends over 15 amino acids. The germline CDR1 and CDR2 sequences are SQVTM and ANQGSEA. DNA of the CDR3: TGCAGCGTTGAACGGGCAGGGCGGGGGAACACTGAAGCTTTCTTT. Translating gives CSVERAGRGNTEAFF.

The chain uses TRBV5-4 and TRBJ1-1, with a tentative D call TRBD1 (5 bases). V lost 4 bases to trimming and J lost 4 bases, with 14 bases between them. The CDR3 extends over 14 amino acids. Per the germline V gene, CDR1 is SGHNT and CDR2 is YYREEE (reference sequence). This chain's CDR3 is CASSPGVGRTEAFF. As DNA, the CDR3 is TGTGCCAGCAGCCCGGGGGTGGGGCGCACTGAAGCTTTCTTT.

This chain connects TRBV2 to TRBJ2-1; D is undetermined. CDR1 and CDR2 (germline): SNHLY, FYNNEI. V dropped 9 bases and J dropped 6 bases, with 12 bases sitting between them. This CDR3 comprises 12 residues. CDR3 region: CASSGTGNEQFF. Written as DNA, the CDR3 is TGTGCCAGTTCGGGTACGGGCAATGAGCAGTTCTTC.

CDR3 residues: CASSSLAGVKTQYF. The CDR3 nucleotides read TGTGCCAGCAGCTCTTTAGCGGGGGTAAAGACCCAGTACTTC. The chain couples TRBV7-6 to TRBJ2-5; 9 positions agree with TRBD2. CDR1 is SGHVS and CDR2 is FNYEAQ in the germline V gene. V dropped 4 bases and J dropped 6; count of bases not matched to a gene: 6. The CDR3 is made up of 14 amino acids.

The gene calls are TRBV2 and TRBJ2-7; tentatively, D is TRBD1 (6 bases). Trimming took 6 bases from V and 6 from J, leaving 24 bases between them. The germline V gene has CDR1 SNHLY and CDR2 FYNNEI. This CDR3 is 16 amino acids long. CDR3 nucleotide sequence: TGTGCCAGCAGAGGGGGATTAGGCAGGGGAGTAGGCGAGCAGTACTTC. Protein product: CASRGGLGRGVGEQYF.

The sample holds a few counts of this clone. The rearrangement links TRBV12-5 to TRBJ2-5; TRBD1 aligns across 9 bases. V shed 4 bases, J shed 5 bases, and the junction held 8 bases outside the gene matches. Germline CDR1 and CDR2: LGHNT and FRNRAP. The CDR3 has 15 residues. The CDR3 DNA follows: TGTGCTAGTGGTTCCGGACAGGGGAGCTACGAGACCCAGTACTTC. Protein: CASGSGQGSYETQYF.

This clone has more than one count but fewer than ten. J is TRBJ1-6 and V is TRBV19, with 7 bases that match TRBD1. The CDR3 is made up of 16 amino acids. Germline V gives CDR1 LNHDA, CDR2 SQIVND (reference sequence). V dropped 7 bases and J dropped 3; count of bases not matched to a gene: 9. Here the CDR3 DNA reads TGTGCCAGTACTTCCGACAGGGATTACTATAATTCACCCCTCCACTTT. Its translation: CASTSDRDYYNSPLHF.

This rearrangement joins TRBV7-3 to TRBJ2-5, with TRBD2 identical over 8 bases. CDR1 is SGHTA and CDR2 is FQGTGA in the germline V gene. The CDR3 is made up of 14 amino acids. The trim removed 10 bases at V and 4 bases at J, leaving 11 bases unmatched. CDR3 nucleotides: TGTGCCACCTCTATAGCGGGGTTCGGAGAGACCCAGTACTTC. Amino acid sequence: CATSIAGFGETQYF.

This clone has just a few counts. The CDR3 protein is CASSVALEYNEQFF. CDR3 nucleotides: TGTGCCAGCAGCGTAGCTCTAGAGTACAATGAGCAGTTCTTC. The genes are TRBV9 and TRBJ2-1; D unresolved. There are 14 residues in the CDR3. V dropped 0 bases and J dropped 4 bases, with 8 bases sitting between them. Germline CDR1 is SGDLS and CDR2 is YYNGEE.

This clone has more than one count but fewer than ten. The rearrangement joins TRBV6-6 to TRBJ2-6, with D uncertain. This CDR3 contains 15 residues. The germline V and J ends were trimmed by 3 bases and 0 bases, with 6 bases remaining between them. The V gene's germline CDR1 is MNHNY and CDR2 SVGAGI (reference sequence). The CDR3 DNA is TGTGCCAGCAGTTATTGGAGCTCTGGGGCCAACGTCCTGACTTTC. Protein: CASSYWSSGANVLTF.

This clone was counted a few times. The gene calls are TRBV9 and TRBJ2-5, with TRBD2 identical over 8 bases. Germline CDR1 and CDR2: SGDLS and YYNGEE. The CDR3 spans 18 residues. The V segment lost 2 bases and the J segment 0 bases; nucleotides outside the gene matches: 12. CDR3 DNA sequence: TGTGCCAGCAGCGTGGGCATGAGGGGCGGGGGGAACCAAGAGACCCAGTACTTC. This encodes CASSVGMRGGGNQETQYF.

This clone appeared a few times. This rearrangement joins TRBV7-9 to TRBJ1-5; D might be TRBD1 (6 bases). The germline V gene has CDR1 SEHNR and CDR2 FQNEAQ (reference sequence). Trimming left V 5 bases short and J 4 bases short, with 9 bases between. This CDR3 region has 13 residues. CDR3 in DNA: TGTGCCAGCAGCAAGGGGGGGAATCAGCCCCAGCATTTT. It is translated as CASSKGGNQPQHF. Variable domain in full (rest from reference TRBV7-9 and TRBJ1-5): DTGVSQNPRHKITKRGQNVTFRCDPISEHNRLYWYRQTLGQGPEFLTYFQNEAQLEKSRLLSDRFSAERPKGSFSTLEIQRTEQGDSAMYLCASSKGGNQPQHFGDGTRLSIL.

Regarding this clone: The identical CDR3 is also encoded by other nucleotide sequences in the sample. V gene TRBV6-5 combines with J gene TRBJ1-2; TRBD1 is a possible D gene (6 bases). Germline loops: CDR1 MNHEY, CDR2 SVGAGI. CDR3 length: 9 amino acids. The CDR3 nucleotides are TGTGCAAGGGGGACAAGCTACACCTTC. It translates to CARGTSYTF.

The rearrangement links TRBV2 to TRBJ2-1; 10 nucleotides match TRBD1. Germline trimming cut 7 bases from V and 5 bases from J; bases unmatched to any gene: 5. Germline V gives CDR1 SNHLY, CDR2 FYNNEI. This CDR3 has 14 residues. CDR3 loop: CASTRQGANNEQFF. The DNA of the CDR3 is TGTGCCAGCACCCGACAGGGGGCTAACAATGAGCAGTTCTTC.

CDR3 in amino acids: CASSLVFQGKNEQFF. CDR3 DNA: TGCGCCAGCAGCTTGGTGTTCCAGGGTAAGAATGAGCAGTTCTTC. This sequence joins TRBV5-1 and TRBJ2-1, with D possibly matching TRBD1 (5 bases). Germline CDR1 reads SGHRS; CDR2 reads YFSETQ. V was trimmed by 0 bases and J by 7 bases, leaving 14 bases between them. This CDR3 is built from 15 residues.

In this sample, this clone turned up a few times. V gene TRBV10-3 combines with J gene TRBJ1-2; the D is unclear. V lost 3 bases and J 8 bases, leaving 10 bases between the germline ends. The CDR3 spans 12 residues. Germline lookup yields CDR1 ENHRY and CDR2 SYGVKD. In DNA form, the CDR3 reads TGTGCCATCAGTGAAAGGACTCGGGGCTACACCTTC. This codes for CAISERTRGYTF.

The V call is TRBV28, the J call TRBJ2-2; D ambiguous. The CDR3 is 13 residues long. CDR1 MDHEN and CDR2 SYDVKM come from the germline V gene. V shed 7 bases and J shed 0 bases, with 6 bases lying between them. CDR3 bases: TGTGCCAGCAACAGCCCGAACACCGGGGAGCTGTTTTTT. This sequence encodes CASNSPNTGELFF.

This clone was picked up many times. V is TRBV5-1 and J is TRBJ2-5; possible D gene TRBD2, 5 bases. Germline CDR1 and CDR2: SGHRS and YFSETQ. This CDR3 is built from 12 residues. The ends were cut back, 2 bases at V and 4 bases at J, with 6 bases in the middle. CDR3 bases: TGCGCCAGCAGCTTAGAGGGAGAGACCCAGTACTTC. Translation: CASSLEGETQYF.